Detailed here is one TCR beta chain. Its target is unknown. Germline V lookup: CDR1 SEHNR, CDR2 FQNEAQ (reference sequence). This CDR3 has 13 amino acids. V gave up 6 bases and J gave up 5 bases, with 8 bases separating them. Nominal health characterized the donors when sampled, though unrecorded immune exposures were likely. This donor lacks a recorded CMV serostatus. These data come from a study of cytomegalovirus exposure and HLA in healthy donors. On the study more broadly: An earlier analysis identified 120 million or so unique TCR beta sequences in 150 million to 200 million T cells. Study observations and caveats: Some highly shared sequence variants likely arose as a pipeline artifact.

60 Vbeta and 13 Jbeta primers were used in PCR. TCRdb's copy holds only in-frame clones and misses some; the assay was immunoSEQ multiplex PCR. Of roughly 100,000 clones in the sample, 63% are singletons; the top ten hold under 5.5%. The sample consisted of PBMCs. The source is a human donor in good health. This chain links TRBV7-9 with TRBJ1-6; D is ambiguous. DNA of the CDR3: TGTGCCAGCAGGGGCCTTGATAATTCACCCCTCCACTTT. Protein product: CASRGLDNSPLHF.